Reported below is one T cell receptor (beta chain). TCRdb's table, derived via immunoSEQ multiplex PCR, lists solely in-frame clones and lacks some. The sample has about 120,000 clones; more than 75% are singletons. The data are from a study of T cell responses to AZD1222 COVID-19 vaccine. V was cut by 5 bases and J by 14 bases, with 24 bases left in between. Germline V CDR1 and CDR2: SGHTA, FQGNSA. The CDR3 extends over 14 amino acids. V is TRBV7-2 and J is TRBJ1-1; D is possibly TRBD1 (6 bases). This clonotype was sampled from an adult in good health. The source was peripheral blood, collected on day 0 of AZD1222 vaccination. The CDR3 DNA is TGTGCCAGCAGCCGGGGGGGCGGGGCCCCGCCTCGGTTCTTT. Protein: CASSRGGGAPPRFF.